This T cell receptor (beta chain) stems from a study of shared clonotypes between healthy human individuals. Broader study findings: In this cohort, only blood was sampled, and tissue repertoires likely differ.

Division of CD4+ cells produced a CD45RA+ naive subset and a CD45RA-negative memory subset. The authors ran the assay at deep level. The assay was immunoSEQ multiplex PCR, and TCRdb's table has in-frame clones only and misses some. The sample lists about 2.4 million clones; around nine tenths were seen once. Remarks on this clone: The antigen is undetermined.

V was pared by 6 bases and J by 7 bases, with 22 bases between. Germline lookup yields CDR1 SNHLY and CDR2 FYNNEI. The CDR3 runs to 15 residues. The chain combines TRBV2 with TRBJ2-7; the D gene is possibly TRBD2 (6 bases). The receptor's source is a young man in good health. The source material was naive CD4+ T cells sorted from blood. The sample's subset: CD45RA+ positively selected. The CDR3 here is CASRGSGDPPWEQYF. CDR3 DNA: TGTGCCAGCAGGGGCTCGGGGGACCCCCCCTGGGAGCAGTACTTC. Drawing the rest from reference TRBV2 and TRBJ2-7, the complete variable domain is EPEVTQTPSHQVTQMGQEVILRCVPISNHLYFYWYRQILGQKVEFLVSFYNNEISEKSEIFDDQFSVERPDGSNFTLKIRSTKLEDSAMYFCASRGSGDPPWEQYFGPGTRLTVT.